This TCR beta chain comes out of a study of T cell responses to AZD1222 COVID-19 vaccine. With 0 bases clipped from V and 1 base from J, the junction kept 6 bases outside the gene matches. The CDR3 loop spans 17 amino acids. In germline, CDR1 is SGDLS, CDR2 YYNGEE. Assay: immunoSEQ multiplex PCR; the TCRdb copy retains only in-frame clones and omits some. Among about 130,000 clones listed, 85% to 95% were seen once. Study findings and constraints: Spike as a whole was targeted by vaccine-associated CD4 TCRs, dominant at 160-218 and 743-854. The sample set comprised mostly white British donors with more females, and clonal diversity was possibly underestimated.

As concerns this clone: Its antigen remains unidentified.

This sequence joins TRBV9 and TRBJ2-3, with 9 bases that match TRBD2. The sample consisted of peripheral blood, taken on day 0 of AZD1222 vaccination. The sequence derives from an adult in good health. The CDR3 region is CASSVATAGGGTDTQYF. CDR3 nucleotides: TGTGCCAGCAGCGTAGCTACGGCGGGAGGGGGCACAGATACGCAGTATTTT.